The 11 T cell receptor beta chains below were found in one sample sequenced in a study of Graves' ophthalmopathy and Graves' hyperthyroidism. Transcripts of RNA were the source for amplifying TCR beta CDR3 regions. First-round RT-PCR used HTBI primers; second-round multiplex PCR followed. TCRdb processed the multiplex PCR reads anew with MiXCR; each CDR3 protein has one entry. The data hold 300,000 to 450,000 distinct CDR3 sequences, with 17% observed a single time. Sequencing was done on a sample of peripheral blood. The receptors were sampled from an adult woman with stable Graves' hyperthyroidism.

In this sample, this clonotype turned up many times. The rearrangement links TRBV25-1 to TRBJ2-5; tentative D call: TRBD1 (6 bases). Germline CDR1 reads MGHDK; CDR2 reads SYGVNS. V gave up 3 bases and J gave up 3 bases, with 11 bases separating them. The CDR3 has 14 residues. The CDR3 DNA sequence: TGTGCCAGCAGTGAGCAGGACAGCAAAGAGACCCAGTACTTC. Its translation: CASSEQDSKETQYF.

V gene TRBV28 combines with J gene TRBJ2-7, with D possibly matching TRBD2 (6 bases). This CDR3 has 15 residues. V was clipped by 6 bases and J by 10 bases, with 25 bases between them. The V gene's germline CDR1 is MDHEN and CDR2 SYDVKM. Here the CDR3 reads CASREIGRGSFDQYF. CDR3 nucleotide sequence: TGTGCCAGCAGGGAAATCGGGAGAGGGTCGTTCGATCAGTACTTC. The variable domain in full, completed from reference TRBV28 and TRBJ2-7, reads DVKVTQSSRYLVKRTGEKVFLECVQDMDHENMFWYRQDPGLGLRLIYFSYDVKMKEKGDIPEGYSVSREKKERFSLILESASTNQTSMYLCASREIGRGSFDQYFGPGTRLTVT.

This clonotype was observed at least ten times. This rearrangement joins TRBV12-3 or TRBV12-4 to TRBJ1-1, with a tentative D call TRBD1 (5 bases). V lost 5 bases to trimming and J lost 10 bases, with 14 bases between them. The CDR3 consists of 12 residues. CDR3 sequence (DNA): TGTGCCAGCAGTACGGGGCCTCGGTTAGCTTTCTTT. It is translated as CASSTGPRLAFF.

The sample holds many counts of this clonotype. The DNA for the CDR3 is TGTGCCAGCAGTTTAGTTAGGGATTCACCCCTCCACTTT. This encodes CASSLVRDSPLHF. This chain connects TRBV12-3 or TRBV12-4 to TRBJ1-6; D is uncertain. V was cut by 1 base and J by 8 bases, with 6 bases left in between. The CDR3 totals 13 residues.

This clonotype appeared many times. The gene calls are TRBV7-2 and TRBJ1-1, with 7 positions matching TRBD1. The CDR3 spans 14 residues. Germline CDR1 SGHTA, CDR2 FQGNSA. The ends lost 4 bases at V and 0 bases at J; junction bases unmatched: 2. The CDR3 DNA follows: TGTGCCAGCAGCTCGGGACAGATGAACACTGAAGCTTTCTTT. Translated, it gives CASSSGQMNTEAFF.

This clonotype was found many times. This chain connects TRBV12-3 or TRBV12-4 to TRBJ2-5; 8 positions agree with TRBD1. The J segment lost 2 bases and the V segment lost 6 bases, leaving 5 bases of the junction unmatched. The CDR3 runs 14 residues. As DNA, the CDR3 is TGTGCCAGCAGAGGGGACAGGATACAAGAGACCCAGTACTTC. Encoded protein: CASRGDRIQETQYF.

The genes are TRBV6-1 and TRBJ1-2; D call uncertain. The CDR3 is 11 amino acids. V was clipped by 1 base and J by 10 bases, with 7 bases between them. Looked up from germline, CDR1 is MNHNS and CDR2 is SASEGT. CDR3 protein: CASSEEPAYTF. CDR3 nucleotides: TGTGCCAGCAGTGAAGAACCAGCCTACACCTTC.

This clonotype appeared many times. V usage is TRBV28 and J usage is TRBJ2-5; TRBD2 is a possible D gene (6 bases). From germline, CDR1 is MDHEN and CDR2 SYDVKM. The germline V and J ends were trimmed by 5 bases and 3 bases, with 13 bases remaining between them. The CDR3 is 14 amino acids. The CDR3 here is CASSTPRREETQYF. The CDR3 nucleotides read TGTGCCAGCAGTACCCCCCGGAGGGAAGAGACCCAGTACTTC.

This clonotype was observed a few times. This chain links TRBV6-1 with TRBJ1-5; the match to TRBD1 covers 8 bases. Germline V CDR1 and CDR2: MNHNS, SASEGT. The CDR3 extends over 16 amino acids. V lost 7 bases, J lost 1 base, and 9 bases stayed unmatched. In DNA, the CDR3 is TGTGCCAGCACCCCAAGGTGGACAGGGAGCAATCAGCCCCAGCATTTT. Residues: CASTPRWTGSNQPQHF.

In this sample, this clonotype turned up many times. In nucleotides, the CDR3 is TGTGCCAGCAGTTACTCGTCTGGGGGCACTGAAGCTTTCTTT. Protein product: CASSYSSGGTEAFF. This rearrangement joins TRBV6-5 to TRBJ1-1, with a weak D call TRBD1 (5 bases). Germline assignment: CDR1 MNHEY and CDR2 SVGAGI. This CDR3 region has 14 residues. V was shortened by 0 bases and J by 4 bases, with 9 bases between the two germline ends.

This clonotype was seen at least ten times. This chain links TRBV7-8 with TRBJ2-7; the match to TRBD1 covers 12 bases. The CDR3 totals 15 residues. Trimming removed 5 bases from V and 2 bases from J; junction bases left unmatched: 4. The germline V gene has CDR1 SGHVS and CDR2 FQNEAQ. CDR3 protein: CASSVRDRGPYEQYF. In DNA, the CDR3 is TGTGCCAGCAGCGTCCGGGACAGGGGGCCCTACGAGCAGTACTTC.